The clone carrying this T cell receptor (beta chain) was counted between two and nine times. CDR3 size: 16 residues. Trimming stripped 2 bases from V and 2 bases from J, with 15 bases between. Germline assignment: CDR1 MGHRA and CDR2 YSYEKL. The record originates from a study of identical twins. Template switching, a step in the protocol, added a universal primer site, and cDNA carried unique molecular identifiers. TCRdb independently ran MiXCR on the 5' RACE reads; one entry per CDR3 protein. The repertoire holds 350,000 to 400,000 distinct CDR3 sequences, with roughly 9% as singletons. The chain carries TRBV4-1 and TRBJ1-2; D ambiguous. Source material: naive T cells sorted from blood. The TCR sequence derives from a woman aged 45-60 years in good health. The CDR3 nucleotides are TGCGCCAGCAGCCAACCAGGAAAGGGTTTGAACTATGGCTACACCTTC. It specifies CASSQPGKGLNYGYTF.